This T cell receptor (beta chain) was sequenced during a study of tumor-infiltrating lymphocytes in primary liver carcinoma. Germline DNA was extracted alongside blood RNA, which was obtained from unsorted whole blood. The investigators made TCR beta cDNA from around 530 ng total RNA, using a constant-region primer. For TCR beta, libraries were produced by three nested multiplex PCR rounds using slightly modified ARM-PCR. Researchers ran the first two PCR rounds for approximately 10 cycles each with TRBV1-TRBV30 forward primers and a C-beta reverse primer. Each CDR3 protein gets one entry after TCRdb re-called the multiplex PCR reads with MiXCR. This table has hundreds of thousands of distinct CDR3 sequences, around three fifths appearing once. The CDR3 contains 13 residues. Germline loops: CDR1 SGHKS, CDR2 YYEKEE (reference sequence). The ends lost 2 bases at V and 13 bases at J; junction bases unmatched: 5.

This clonotype was detected ten times or more. The chain is built from TRBV5-5 and TRBJ2-1; 11 bases are a match to TRBD2. The source is a man aged 35 to 55 with primary liver carcinoma and hepatitis B virus infection. Sequencing was carried out using peripheral blood. This CDR3 is CASSLIAGGDQFF. The CDR3 nucleotides are TGTGCCAGCAGCTTAATAGCGGGAGGGGACCAGTTCTTC.